A selection of T cell receptor beta chains follows, all from one sample in a study of blood T cell repertoires in COVID-19. Clones were sequenced by immunoSEQ multiplex PCR, and TCRdb holds only the in-frame ones, with some missing. The sample holds around 40,000 clones, roughly 87% seen once. The sequencing sample was made of peripheral blood. These receptor sequences come from a human donor in a cohort sampled during active COVID-19. CDR3s include the opening cysteine and the closing phenylalanine or tryptophan. D genes are given only for firm matches. The size of a clone is reported for some rows only, either as once, few or many, or as a class for expanded clones.

size	D	J	V	CDR3	DNA
.	TRBD2	TRBJ2-3	TRBV6-2/TRBV6-3	CASSYSQRGIDTQYF	TGTGCCAGCAGTTACTCGCAGCGGGGGATAGATACGCAGTATTTT
.	.	TRBJ1-2	TRBV19	CASSIIGPTGSGYTF	TGTGCCAGTAGTATCATAGGGCCAACAGGGAGCGGCTACACCTTC
.	.	TRBJ2-6	TRBV2	CASSEGRGAASGANVLTF	TGTGCCAGCAGTGAAGGCAGGGGGGCGGCATCTGGGGCCAACGTCCTGACTTTC
.	.	TRBJ1-5	TRBV6-2/TRBV6-3	CASSYDDYSNQPQHF	TGTGCCAGCAGTTACGATGACTATAGCAATCAGCCCCAGCATTTT
.	TRBD1	TRBJ1-5	TRBV4-1	CASSLRTGVAQPQHF	TGCGCCAGCAGCCTACGGACAGGGGTGGCGCAGCCCCAGCATTTT
once	.	TRBJ2-5	TRBV9	CASSGLSSPETQYF	TGTGCCAGCAGCGGACTAAGTAGTCCAGAGACCCAGTACTTC
.	.	TRBJ2-1	TRBV18	CASSPPRVEGVESPNEQFF	TGTGCCAGCTCACCACCAAGAGTAGAGGGGGTGGAGTCTCCTAATGAGCAGTTCTTC
.	.	TRBJ2-1	TRBV5-1	CASSLASPSGYREQFF	TGCGCCAGCAGCTTGGCTAGCCCGTCCGGGTATCGGGAGCAGTTCTTC
.	.	TRBJ1-1	TRBV5-1	CASSARGSNTEAFF	TGCGCCAGCAGCGCAAGGGGTTCGAACACTGAAGCTTTCTTT
few	TRBD1	TRBJ2-7	TRBV19	CASSISTGEHEQYF	TGTGCCAGTAGTATAAGCACAGGGGAACACGAGCAGTACTTC
.	TRBD2	TRBJ2-1	TRBV9	CASSVPGLAHNEQFF	TGTGCCAGCAGCGTCCCGGGACTAGCCCACAATGAGCAGTTCTTC
once	TRBD2	TRBJ2-1	TRBV4-2	CASSQDQSSSGSHIRCLF	TGTGCCAGCAGCCAAGATCAGTCGAGTAGCGGGAGTCATATCCGGTGCCTCTTC
.	.	TRBJ1-3	TRBV19	CASSIQAGTGNTIYF	TGTGCCAGTAGTATACAGGCAGGGACTGGAAACACCATATATTTT
.	.	TRBJ2-5	TRBV20-1	CSARDTLAQYF	TGCAGTGCTAGAGATACCCTAGCCCAGTACTTC
.	.	TRBJ1-2	TRBV5-1	CASSLQGSYGYTF	TGCGCCAGCAGCTTGCAGGGAAGCTATGGCTACACCTTC
.	TRBD2	TRBJ2-3	TRBV9	CASSVENGGATDTQYF	TGTGCCAGCAGCGTAGAAAACGGGGGGGCCACAGATACGCAGTATTTT
.	.	TRBJ2-1	TRBV2	CASRDRGEQFF	TGTGCCAGCAGGGATCGGGGTGAGCAGTTCTTC
.	TRBD2	TRBJ2-3	TRBV7-7	CASSLRSGGAVDTQYF	TGTGCCAGCAGCTTACGTAGCGGGGGGGCGGTGGATACGCAGTATTTT
few	.	TRBJ1-2	TRBV6-5	CASSYSKDLIKGSTF	TGTGCCAGCAGTTACTCGAAGGATCTCATCAAGGGGTCCACCTTC
.	TRBD1	TRBJ2-7	TRBV6-5	CASHSGTEVSEQYF	TGTGCCAGCCATTCCGGGACAGAGGTTAGCGAGCAGTACTTC
few	.	TRBJ2-7	TRBV4-2	CASSQTSSYEQYF	TGTGCCAGCAGCCAAACCAGCTCCTACGAGCAGTACTTC
.	.	TRBJ2-3	TRBV12-3/TRBV12-4	CASSPRDTQYF	TGTGCCAGCAGCCCCAGGGATACGCAGTATTTT
.	TRBD2	TRBJ2-3	TRBV7-7	CASSLSAGGPPDTQYF	TGTGCCAGCAGCTTATCTGCGGGGGGGCCTCCAGATACGCAGTATTTT
.	.	TRBJ1-1	TRBV10-1	CASSEYGESEAFF	TGCGCCAGCAGTGAGTACGGAGAGTCTGAAGCTTTCTTT
.	.	TRBJ2-1	TRBV5-6	CASSFNNEQFF	TGTGCCAGCAGCTTTAACAATGAGCAGTTCTTC
.	.	TRBJ1-1	TRBV5-1	CASRGGNTEAFF	TGCGCCAGCCGGGGGGGAAACACTGAAGCTTTCTTT
.	.	TRBJ2-2	TRBV5-6	CASSLTRGSTGELFF	TGTGCCAGCAGCTTGACGCGTGGGAGCACCGGGGAGCTGTTTTTT
.	.	TRBJ2-7	TRBV5-1	CASSQGDSSEQYF	TGCGCCAGCAGCCAAGGTGACAGTTCCGAGCAGTACTTC
once	.	TRBJ2-1	TRBV2	CASSGRGAYNEQFF	TGTGCCAGCAGTGGTAGGGGCGCTTACAATGAGCAGTTCTTC
.	.	TRBJ2-1	TRBV10-2	CASSERSGGSEQFF	TGCGCCAGCAGTGAGCGGTCGGGGGGCAGTGAGCAGTTCTTC
.	.	TRBJ1-1	TRBV12-3/TRBV12-4	CASSSPGLTEAFF	TGTGCCAGCAGTTCCCCCGGGTTGACTGAAGCTTTCTTT
.	.	TRBJ2-2	TRBV14	CASSQDGGRGGAGELFF	TGTGCCAGCAGCCAAGATGGAGGAAGAGGGGGTGCTGGGGAGCTGTTTTTT
.	.	TRBJ1-1	TRBV3-1/TRBV3-2	CASSRGQEAFF	TGTGCCAGCAGCCGAGGACAAGAAGCTTTCTTT
.	.	TRBJ1-2	TRBV6-5	CASSIGPRNYGYTF	TGTGCCAGCAGTATCGGTCCCAGGAACTATGGCTACACCTTC
.	TRBD1	TRBJ2-7	TRBV2	CASSGQGAIDEQYF	TGTGCCAGCAGTGGACAGGGGGCAATCGACGAGCAGTACTTC
.	.	TRBJ1-5	TRBV5-8	CASSLGNRQANQPQHF	TGTGCCAGCAGCTTGGGGAACAGACAGGCGAATCAGCCCCAGCATTTT
.	TRBD1	TRBJ2-7	TRBV18	CASSPWTGYEQYF	TGTGCCAGCTCACCATGGACAGGCTACGAGCAGTACTTC
.	.	TRBJ2-6	TRBV9	CASSGPTGANVLTF	TGTGCCAGCAGCGGACCGACAGGGGCCAACGTCCTGACTTTC
.	.	TRBJ1-1	TRBV15	CATSREGGAGSFF	TGTGCCACCAGCAGAGAGGGCGGGGCGGGGTCTTTCTTT
.	TRBD2	TRBJ2-5	TRBV12-5	CASGLRRGETQYF	TGTGCTAGTGGTTTACGGCGGGGGGAGACCCAGTACTTC
.	TRBD1	TRBJ2-1	TRBV2	CASSEAATGLFF	TGTGCCAGCAGTGAAGCAGCGACAGGGTTGTTCTTC
once	.	TRBJ1-1	TRBV11-2	CASSLTGNTEAFF	TGTGCCAGCAGCTTGACAGGTAACACTGAAGCTTTCTTT